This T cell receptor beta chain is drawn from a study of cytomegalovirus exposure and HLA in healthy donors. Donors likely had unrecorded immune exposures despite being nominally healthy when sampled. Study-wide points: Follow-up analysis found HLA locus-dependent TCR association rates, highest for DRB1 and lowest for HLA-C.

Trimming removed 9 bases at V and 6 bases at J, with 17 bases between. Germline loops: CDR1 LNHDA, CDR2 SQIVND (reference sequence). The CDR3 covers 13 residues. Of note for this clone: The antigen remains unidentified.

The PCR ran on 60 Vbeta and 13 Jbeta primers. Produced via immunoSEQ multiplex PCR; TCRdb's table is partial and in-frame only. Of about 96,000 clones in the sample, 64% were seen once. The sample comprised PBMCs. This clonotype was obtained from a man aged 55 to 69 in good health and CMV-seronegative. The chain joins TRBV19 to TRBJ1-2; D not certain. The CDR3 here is CASRLLVVHGYTF. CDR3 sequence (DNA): TGTGCCAGCAGACTTTTAGTAGTCCATGGCTACACCTTC. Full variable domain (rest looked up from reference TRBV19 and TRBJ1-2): DGGITQSPKYLFRKEGQNVTLSCEQNLNHDAMYWYRQDPGQGLRLIYYSQIVNDFQKGDIAEGYSVSREKKESFPLTVTSAQKNPTAFYLCASRLLVVHGYTFGSGTRLTVV.